This T cell receptor (beta chain) was recorded in a study of cytomegalovirus exposure and HLA in healthy donors. The method was immunoSEQ multiplex PCR; TCRdb's version includes in-frame clones alone and lacks a portion of them. The sample consists of some 330,000 clones, roughly 89% of them appearing once. These donors were members of the approximately 120-subject validation cohort, a group separate from the approximately 670-subject first cohort. The V gene's germline CDR1 is MDHEN and CDR2 SYDVKM. Losses at the gene ends were 5 bases for V and 4 bases for J; bases not matched to a gene: 9. The CDR3 is 15 residues long.

The receptor comes from a woman younger than 35 in good health and CMV-seronegative. Sequenced input: PBMCs. The rearrangement joins TRBV28 to TRBJ1-1, with 8 bases that match TRBD1. CDR3 DNA: TGTGCCAGCAGTACGGGACAGGCAAGGGGCACTGAAGCTTTCTTT. It translates to CASSTGQARGTEAFF.